This T cell receptor (beta chain) emerged from a study of blood T cell repertoires in COVID-19. Overall study context: PBMCs, B-cell-depleted T cells, or T cells were the source of the cDNA or gDNA that made up the material.

The CDR3 loop spans 12 amino acids. With 2 bases removed from V and 8 bases from J, the gap between germline ends came to 10 bases. Germline V gene lookup returns CDR1 GTSNPN and CDR2 SVGIG (reference sequence). Under the authors' procedure: Reference gene primers were amplified, and this amplification served to estimate nucleated cell counts. Profiled with immunoSEQ multiplex PCR; TCRdb holds only in-frame clones, not every one. The DNA was the basis for D and trimming; V, J and clone size are from that table. The sample shows about 84,000 clones, 70% to 85% of them seen only once. The V and J genes are TRBV30 and TRBJ2-1; D is unclear. The sequenced sample was peripheral blood. This receptor was obtained from a man aged 45-60 years with active or convalescent COVID-19. The DNA for the CDR3 is TGTGCCTGGAGTACACCACCCGATGAGCAGTTCTTC. As protein: CAWSTPPDEQFF.